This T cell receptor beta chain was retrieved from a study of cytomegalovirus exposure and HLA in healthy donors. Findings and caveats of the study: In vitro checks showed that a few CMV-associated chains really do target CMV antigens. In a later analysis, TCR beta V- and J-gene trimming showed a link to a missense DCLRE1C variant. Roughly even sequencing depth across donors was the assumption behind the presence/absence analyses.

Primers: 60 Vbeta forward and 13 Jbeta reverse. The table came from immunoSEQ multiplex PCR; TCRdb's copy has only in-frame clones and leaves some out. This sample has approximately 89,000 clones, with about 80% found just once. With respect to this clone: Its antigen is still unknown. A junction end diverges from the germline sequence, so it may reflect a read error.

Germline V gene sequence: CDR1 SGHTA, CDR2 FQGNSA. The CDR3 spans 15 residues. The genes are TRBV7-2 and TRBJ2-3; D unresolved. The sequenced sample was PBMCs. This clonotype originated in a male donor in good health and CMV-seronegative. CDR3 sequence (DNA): TGTGCCAGCAGCTTAGGTGGCCCACCCACATATACGCAGTATTTT. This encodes CASSLGGPPTYTQYF. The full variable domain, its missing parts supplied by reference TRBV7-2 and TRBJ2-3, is GAGVSQSPSNKVTEKGKDVELRCDPISGHTALYWYRQSLGQGLEFLIYFQGNSAPDKSGLPSDRFSAERTGGSVSTLTIQRTQQEDSAVYLCASSLGGPPTYTQYFGPGTRLTVL.